Each of the 12 T cell receptor beta chains below was sequenced from the same sample in a study of blood T cells in healthy people across ages. PCR was performed a second time for about 6 to 11 cycles using a sample-barcoded 5' primer and a J-beta primer mix. TCRdb itself ran the 5' RACE reads through MiXCR, one entry per CDR3 protein. The sample yields around 2 million distinct CDR3 sequences, about 39% seen once. The sequenced sample was blood. The receptors were sampled from a human donor in good health.

The chain couples TRBV24-1 to TRBJ2-5; D is possibly TRBD1 or TRBD2 (5 bases each). Trimming pared 2 bases from V and 4 bases from J, leaving 7 bases between. Germline CDR1 KGHDR, CDR2 SFDVKD. CDR3 length equals 13 residues. CDR3 loop: CATSDSGLETQYF. CDR3 sequence (DNA): TGTGCCACCAGTGATTCGGGGCTAGAGACCCAGTACTTC.

The CDR3 nucleotides read TGCAGCGTTGTATCCCGTTTTCAAGAGACCCAGTACTTC. Residues: CSVVSRFQETQYF. The chain employs TRBV29-1 and TRBJ2-5; no clear D gene. Germline V gene data show CDR1 as SQVTM and CDR2 as ANQGSEA. Deletions cut 4 bases from V and 2 bases from J, with 11 bases between. The CDR3 spans 13 residues.

This clonotype has only a few counts. This chain uses TRBV20-1 with TRBJ1-2; TRBD1 might be the D (6 bases). The CDR3 loop spans 13 amino acids. Germline V lookup: CDR1 DFQATT, CDR2 SNEGSKA (reference sequence). Trimming took off 6 bases at V and 7 bases at J, with 18 bases between the two ends. The CDR3 sequence is CSAKITGFSGYTF. The DNA for the CDR3 is TGCAGTGCAAAAATTACAGGGTTCAGTGGCTACACCTTC.

The J gene is TRBJ1-3, the V gene TRBV7-6; D is unresolved. V lost 5 bases and J 0 bases, leaving 26 bases between the germline ends. The CDR3 totals 20 residues. From germline, CDR1 is SGHVS and CDR2 FNYEAQ. The CDR3 reads CASSPLWERHDVGSGNTIYF. DNA for the CDR3: TGTGCCAGCAGCCCACTTTGGGAGAGACACGATGTAGGCTCTGGAAACACCATATATTTT.

V and J are TRBV7-9 and TRBJ1-1; D is possibly TRBD1 (5 bases). The V end was cut by 3 bases, the J end by 11 bases, with 19 bases between. The CDR3 loop spans 14 amino acids. Looked up from germline, CDR1 is SEHNR and CDR2 is FQNEAQ (reference sequence). CDR3 sequence reads: CASSLTEAGTWAFF. The CDR3 nucleotides are TGTGCCAGCAGCTTGACGGAGGCAGGGACTTGGGCTTTCTTT.

The V gene is TRBV5-1, the J gene TRBJ2-3; D is perhaps TRBD2 (6 bases). The CDR3 has 14 residues. Trimming left V 4 bases short and J 2 bases short, with 11 bases between. Germline loops: CDR1 SGHRS, CDR2 YFSETQ. CDR3 in amino acids: CASSIGEVTDTQYF. The CDR3 coding sequence is TGCGCCAGCAGCATAGGGGAGGTCACAGATACGCAGTATTTT.

The J gene is TRBJ2-5, the V gene TRBV20-1; 7 nucleotides match TRBD2. Per the germline V gene, CDR1 is DFQATT and CDR2 is SNEGSKA (reference sequence). The CDR3 covers 13 residues. After removal of 5 bases from V and 11 bases from J, the junction contained 14 bases not matched to a gene. The CDR3 region has the DNA TGCAGTGCTGGGACTACCCTCTACAATGAGCAGTACTTC. This translates into CSAGTTLYNEQYF.

The rearrangement joins TRBV20-1 to TRBJ2-5, with D perhaps matching TRBD1 (5 bases). The length of the CDR3 is 14 residues. From germline, CDR1 is DFQATT and CDR2 SNEGSKA (reference sequence). The V end lost 1 base, the J end lost 2 bases, and 11 bases lay between the germline ends. As DNA, the CDR3 is TGCAGTGCTAGAGTGCCAGGGCCTCAAGAGACCCAGTACTTC. Encoded protein: CSARVPGPQETQYF.

In its sample, this clonotype was seen a few times. The chain links TRBV20-1 to TRBJ2-1; 11 positions match TRBD1. The CDR3 spans 14 residues. The germline CDR1 and CDR2 sequences are DFQATT and SNEGSKA (reference sequence). V lost 0 bases to trimming and J lost 10 bases; unmatched junction nucleotides: 5. CDR3 loop: CSARDRDRGDEQFF. The CDR3 region has the DNA TGCAGTGCTAGAGACCGGGACAGGGGGGACGAGCAGTTCTTC.

This clonotype appeared a single time. This chain joins TRBV6-1 and TRBJ1-5, with D uncertain. Trimming removed 1 base from V and 12 bases from J, with 10 bases in between. The CDR3 consists of 12 residues. CDR1 and CDR2 (germline): MNHNS, SASEGT. The CDR3 loop is CASSEVIGSQHF. The CDR3, as DNA: TGTGCCAGCAGTGAAGTTATCGGGAGCCAGCATTTT.

This clonotype has only a few counts. The chain is built from TRBV11-2 and TRBJ1-4; 8 bases are a match to TRBD1. The CDR3 is 17 residues long. Germline values: CDR1 SGHAT, CDR2 FQNNGV. V dropped 0 bases and J dropped 5; count of bases not matched to a gene: 8. The CDR3 DNA reads TGTGCCAGCAGCTTAGACCCGTGGACAGGGCAAAATGAAAAACTGTTTTTT. Translated, it gives CASSLDPWTGQNEKLFF.

The genes are TRBV19 and TRBJ2-3; 8 bases align to TRBD2. Germline V gene sequence: CDR1 LNHDA, CDR2 SQIVND (reference sequence). This CDR3 has 15 amino acids. The V segment lost 5 bases and the J segment 6 bases; nucleotides outside the gene matches: 10. CDR3 nucleotide sequence: TGTGCCAGTAGTCCTACTAGCGGTGAGCAGGATACGCAGTATTTT. This codes for CASSPTSGEQDTQYF.